A single sample gave rise to the 18 T cell receptor beta chains below, sequenced in a study of T cells in Graves' hyperthyroidism and ophthalmopathy (dated by TCRdb to about 2019). Receptor libraries were prepared by multiplex PCR. Sequencing used an Illumina HiSeq 2000. The TCR beta CDR3 regions were amplified from the RNA transcripts. A first-round RT-PCR of the TCR CDR3 used the HTBI primer set with the Qiagen OneStep RT-PCR kit. TCRdb trimmed the raw reads at Q25, called clones with MiXCR and kept productive beta chains. Every CDR3 protein is listed once, alongside the most common genes and DNA of its rows. For this sample there are 550,000 to 600,000 distinct CDR3 sequences; roughly 17% appear just once. The ten largest clones capture 18% of the sample. Sequenced input: blood. The receptors originated from a woman under 30 with Graves' hyperthyroidism.

The chain has TRBV15 and TRBJ2-7; 7 nucleotides align to TRBD2. Germline CDR1 is LNHNV and CDR2 is YYDKDF (reference sequence). V shed 0 bases and J 0 bases; nucleotides not matched to a gene: 2. The CDR3 has 15 residues. Here the CDR3 DNA reads TGTGCCACCAGCAGAGACAGGACTAGCTCCTACGAGCAGTACTTC. It specifies CATSRDRTSSYEQYF.

This chain uses TRBV6-2 or TRBV6-3 with TRBJ2-7; D could derive from TRBD1 or TRBD2 (5 bases each). V lost 10 bases, J lost 2 bases, and 18 bases lay in between. The CDR3 is 14 amino acids. The germline V gene has CDR1 MNHEY and CDR2 SVGEGT. The CDR3: CATRDGGGTYEQYF. DNA for the CDR3: TGTGCCACTAGGGACGGCGGCGGTACCTACGAGCAGTACTTC.

This clonotype was seen repeatedly, ten times or more. This chain connects TRBV10-3 to TRBJ1-1, with D maybe TRBD1 (5 bases). CDR3 length: 15 residues. Germline V lookup: CDR1 ENHRY, CDR2 SYGVKD. V shed 3 bases and J shed 3 bases, with 14 bases lying between them. CDR3: CAISDPVGEYTEAFF. The CDR3 DNA is TGTGCCATCAGTGACCCGGTGGGGGAGTACACTGAAGCTTTCTTT.

The chain combines TRBV30 with TRBJ1-2, with TRBD1 as a possible D gene (5 bases). Trimming took 1 base from V and 2 from J, leaving 14 bases between them. CDR1 is GTSNPN and CDR2 is SVGIG in the germline V gene (reference sequence). CDR3 length: 15 amino acids. The CDR3 sequence: CAWSGGSGINYGYTF. The CDR3 DNA reads TGTGCCTGGAGTGGGGGGTCGGGGATCAACTATGGCTACACCTTC.

J is TRBJ1-1 and V is TRBV29-1, with D uncertain. The V gene's germline CDR1 is SQVTM and CDR2 ANQGSEA. The CDR3 contains 12 residues. Trimming left V 6 bases short and J 2 bases short, with 10 bases between. CDR3: CSVEYFNTEAFF. CDR3 sequence (DNA): TGCAGCGTCGAATATTTCAACACTGAAGCTTTCTTT.

This clonotype was seen ten or more times. The chain employs TRBV2 and TRBJ2-2; 9 bases are a match to TRBD2. The V gene end was trimmed by 4 bases and the J gene end by 4 bases; junction bases not matched to a gene: 1. From germline, CDR1 is SNHLY and CDR2 FYNNEI. The CDR3 runs 14 residues. CDR3 residues: CASSGLAATGELFF. CDR3 bases: TGTGCCAGCAGTGGACTAGCGGCCACCGGGGAGCTGTTTTTT.

This clonotype has a handful of counts. This chain joins TRBV6-1 and TRBJ2-7; unclear D gene. The CDR3 sequence is 13 residues long. Germline CDR1 is MNHNS and CDR2 is SASEGT. Trimming cost V 4 bases and J 2 bases, with 9 bases left between them. In DNA, the CDR3 is TGTGCCAGCAGTGGGGGAAGGACCTACGAGCAGTACTTC. Translation: CASSGGRTYEQYF.

Concerning this clonotype itself: One junction end disagrees with the germline gene, perhaps due to a read error. The genes are TRBV2 and TRBJ2-3; D not resolved. The germline V gene has CDR1 SNHLY and CDR2 FYNNEI. CDR3 size: 11 residues. CDR3 DNA sequence: TGTGCCGGCAGTCTGCCAGATACGCAGTATTTT. Protein: CAGSLPDTQYF.

This clonotype was counted at least ten times. V and J are TRBV28 and TRBJ2-1; TRBD1 is a possible D gene (5 bases). The V gene lost 7 bases and the J gene lost 4 bases, with 11 bases spanning the gap. Germline V gene lookup returns CDR1 MDHEN and CDR2 SYDVKM. The CDR3 has 13 amino acids. The CDR3 spells CASTEDTYNEQFF. The DNA for the CDR3 is TGTGCCAGCACCGAGGACACTTACAATGAGCAGTTCTTC.

J is TRBJ2-1 and V is TRBV12-3 or TRBV12-4; D might be TRBD1 or TRBD2, each matching 5 bases. Trimming took off 10 bases at V and 8 bases at J, with 15 bases between the two ends. This CDR3 is built from 12 residues. The CDR3 sequence: CATGGGVHEQFF. CDR3 bases: TGTGCCACCGGTGGGGGTGTGCATGAGCAGTTCTTC.

This clonotype was counted a few times. The J gene is TRBJ2-1, the V gene TRBV15, with 7 positions matching TRBD2. V gave up 5 bases and J gave up 9 bases; unmatched junction bases: 10. CDR1 is LNHNV and CDR2 is YYDKDF in the germline V gene (reference sequence). The CDR3 consists of 14 residues. DNA for the CDR3: TGTGCCACCAGCCGATTAGCGGGTGGTGGTGAGCAGTTCTTC. Protein: CATSRLAGGGEQFF. The entire variable domain, with the rest obtained from reference TRBV15 and TRBJ2-1, is as follows: DAMVIQNPRYQVTQFGKPVTLSCSQTLNHNVMYWYQQKSSQAPKLLFHYYDKDFNNEADTPDNFQSRRPNTSFCFLDIRSPGLGDTAMYLCATSRLAGGGEQFFGPGTRLTVL.

This clonotype was detected many times. V and J are TRBV12-3 or TRBV12-4 and TRBJ1-5; D possibly corresponds to TRBD1 (5 bases). The CDR3 has 16 residues. Trimming removed 4 bases at V and 0 bases at J, with 13 bases between. CDR3 coding DNA: TGTGCCAGCAGTTCGAGCCAGGGTTATAGCAATCAGCCCCAGCATTTT. This encodes CASSSSQGYSNQPQHF.

This clonotype was counted a few times. This chain links TRBV4-1 with TRBJ1-5; D is unresolved. This CDR3 has 17 residues. Germline V gene data show CDR1 as MGHRA and CDR2 as YSYEKL. Between the trimmed V and J ends, which lost 0 bases and 0 bases, there was a span of 12 bases. CDR3 sequence (DNA): TGCGCCAGCAGCCAAGATCGGCGGGGTTATAGCAATCAGCCCCAGCATTTT. It encodes CASSQDRRGYSNQPQHF.

With respect to this clonotype: At one end the junction does not follow the germline gene, possibly because of a read error. This sequence joins TRBV7-9 and TRBJ1-1; D is unclear. The CDR3 sequence is 13 residues long. From germline, CDR1 is SEHNR and CDR2 FQNEAQ (reference sequence). DNA of the CDR3: TGTGCCGGCAGCTTATTAACGAACACTGAAGCTTTCTTT. Translated, it gives CAGSLLTNTEAFF.

The V and J genes are TRBV5-1 and TRBJ2-1, with a weak D call TRBD2 (10 bases). Trimming took off 5 bases at V and 5 bases at J, with 29 bases between the two ends. The CDR3 contains 19 residues. Germline V gives CDR1 SGHRS, CDR2 YFSETQ. The CDR3 sequence is CASRSWTGVSGRWNNEQFF. The CDR3 DNA is TGCGCCAGCAGGTCATGGACAGGGGTTAGCGGGAGGTGGAACAATGAGCAGTTCTTC. The full variable domain, its missing parts supplied by reference TRBV5-1 and TRBJ2-1, is KAGVTQTPRYLIKTRGQQVTLSCSPISGHRSVSWYQQTPGQGLQFLFEYFSETQRNKGNFPGRFSGRQFSNSRSEMNVSTLELGDSALYLCASRSWTGVSGRWNNEQFFGPGTRLTVL.

This CDR3 reads CASGDFEQYF. DNA for the CDR3: TGTGCCAGCGGGGACTTCGAGCAGTACTTC. J is TRBJ2-7 and V is TRBV7-9, with TRBD2 as a possible D gene (6 bases). With 8 bases removed from V and 6 bases from J, the gap between germline ends came to 8 bases. The CDR3 spans 10 residues. The germline CDR1 and CDR2 sequences are SEHNR and FQNEAQ (reference sequence).

This clonotype has ten or more counts. V and J are TRBV2 and TRBJ1-1, with D possibly matching TRBD1 (5 bases). V shed 6 bases and J shed 1 base, with 24 bases lying between them. The CDR3 length is 18 residues. Germline CDR1 SNHLY, CDR2 FYNNEI. The CDR3 nucleotides read TGTGCCAGCAGACTACTACCCCACAGGTTCGACCAGAACACTGAAGCTTTCTTT. This translates into CASRLLPHRFDQNTEAFF.

This clonotype was counted many times. DNA for the CDR3: TGTGCCAGCAGTGCTCACGGGAGCTCCTACAATGAGCAGTTCTTC. It yields the protein CASSAHGSSYNEQFF. The V call is TRBV28, the J call TRBJ2-1; D perhaps matches TRBD2 (6 bases). Per the germline V gene, CDR1 is MDHEN and CDR2 is SYDVKM. V was pared by 5 bases and J by 0 bases, with 11 bases between. This CDR3 is 15 amino acids long.